Presented here are 3 T cell receptor beta chains from one specimen sequenced in a study of blood T cell repertoires in COVID-19. The protocol was immunoSEQ multiplex PCR, while the TCRdb copy is restricted to in-frame clones and leaves out a portion. The table has about 280,000 clones, about nine tenths seen once. Sequencing input: peripheral blood. The source is a man aged 50-59 years with acute or convalescent COVID-19.

The chain combines TRBV11-2 with TRBJ1-2; D is undetermined. Germline CDR1 is SGHAT and CDR2 is FQNNGV. CDR3 size: 13 residues. V lost 5 bases to trimming and J lost 0 bases, with 7 bases between them. Here the CDR3 reads CASSPVANYGYTF. In DNA form, the CDR3 reads TGTGCCAGCAGCCCGGTAGCTAACTATGGCTACACCTTC.

The chain joins TRBV3-1 (or the pseudogene TRBV3-2) to TRBJ2-3, with 12 bases fitting TRBD2. This CDR3 is built from 17 residues. The germline gives CDR1 LGHDT, CDR2 YNNKEL (reference sequence). The V and J ends lost 1 base and 5 bases, in that order; junction bases with no gene match: 7. The CDR3 is CASSQAPLLAGGDTQYF. As DNA, the CDR3 is TGTGCCAGCAGCCAAGCCCCGCTACTAGCGGGGGGAGATACGCAGTATTTT.

With regard to this clone: Other DNA sequences of this sample code for an identical CDR3. In nucleotides, the CDR3 is TGTGCCTGGAGTGTAGGCGGGAACACTGAAGCTTTCTTT. Translating it yields CAWSVGGNTEAFF. The rearrangement links TRBV30 to TRBJ1-1, with no clear D. The CDR3 sequence is 13 residues long. V was trimmed by 0 bases and J by 1 base, leaving 6 bases between them. CDR1 is GTSNPN, CDR2 SVGIG, per germline (reference sequence). The variable domain in full, completed from reference TRBV30 and TRBJ1-1, reads SQTIHQWPATLVQPVGSPLSLECTVEGTSNPNLYWYRQAAGRGLQLLFYSVGIGQISSEVPQNLSASRPQDRQFILSSKKLLLSDSGFYLCAWSVGGNTEAFFGQGTRLTVV.